This TCR beta chain was documented in a study of T cells after yellow fever vaccination (dated by TCRdb to the late 2010s). Study-level background: The SMART-Seq v4 Ultra Low Input RNA kit was used to prepare libraries from fractions with low cell numbers. Bulk TCR alpha and beta repertoires were sequenced longitudinally to track T-cell clones before and after primary and booster YFV17D yellow fever vaccination. The cohort comprised two healthy male donors, one aged 18 to 30 and one aged 30 to 40 years. Bulk PBMC replicates and cell subsets were isolated from blood drawn at multiple timepoints before and after both primary and secondary immunization.

This clonotype was counted many times. The antigen this receptor binds is unknown. There are no base qualities to consult, and no much larger clone falls within one base. The junction shows trimming of 1 base on V and 8 bases on J, plus 15 bases between the germline ends. Measured from the cysteine to the phenylalanine, the CDR3 is 15 residues long. CDR3 DNA is the only sequence kept; it has 45 bases, read in frame from the first base. Sequences MGHRA (CDR1) and YSYEKL (CDR2) are obtained from the germline V gene. The instrument was an Illumina NovaSeq 6000. TCR cDNA was synthesized by 5'RACE template switching, through which a universal primer site and unique molecular identifiers were introduced. Priming for cDNA synthesis came from both the TCR alpha and TCR beta constant segments. Library amplification used two PCR steps, and the second PCR step added sample barcodes and sequencing adapters. Sequencing of libraries was done on Illumina HiSeq 2500 (2x100 bp) or NovaSeq (2x150 bp). In the authors' own workflow: MIGEC was used to demultiplex reads and collapse the reads into UMI consensus sequences, and MiXCR was used for V(D)J alignment. Using edgeR on replicate PBMC samples, clonotypes were called vaccine-responding if FDR was below 0.01 and the log2 fold change was above 5 up to day 15. Bulk clonotypes were assigned CD4 or CD8 identity according to which sequenced CD4 or CD8 repertoire held them at higher abundance. Starting from the raw public reads, TCRdb applied fastp trimming at Q25, assembled clones with MiXCR and retained in-frame beta chains. Here each entry gathers all rows of one CDR3 protein and keeps the most common genes and DNA. The V and J calls shown here were made by TCRdb, not taken from the authors' results. This sample comprises 300,000 or so distinct CDR3 sequences, 3% to 4.5% of them detected only once. The top ten constitute roughly 24% of the sample.

Summary of the overall study and its limitations: A small share of clonotypes occurred in both CD4 and CD8 compartments, likely arising from convergent recombination. Computational filtering was needed because FACS-sorted repertoires could contain abundant contaminating clonotypes from the bulk population. Most clones expanded after primary vaccination (almost 97% of CD4 and approximately 86% of CD8) were re-detected after the booster, suggesting that broad memory maintenance occurred. Compared with the primary T-cell response, the secondary T-cell response was weaker but faster, peaking on day 5 rather than day 15. The study included only a couple of donors, which limits how far the findings can be generalized.

According to the study, the label for this sample's treatment or condition signals: live attenuated yellow fever vaccine strain. At every blood-draw timepoint, two biological replicates of bulk PBMCs were collected. PBMCs were isolated from peripheral blood using a standard Ficoll-Paque protocol. TriZol was used to extract RNA from bulk PBMCs, from CD4 and CD8 fractions, and from dextramer-positive and dextramer-negative fractions. Sample: PBMCs, taken 5 days after the yellow fever booster vaccination. The clonotype was recovered from a man younger than 35 who received the YFV17D yellow fever vaccine. The V and J segments used are TRBV4-1 and TRBJ1-5; the D gene remains uncertain. The CDR3 region reads CASSQGRATNKPQHF. The bases are TGCGCCAGCAGCCAAGGTCGGGCCACTAACAAGCCCCAGCATTTT.